The table lists the clone carrying this T cell receptor beta chain with a few counts. This entry comes from a study of OX40 agonist ivuxolimab in advanced cancers. TCRdb's table, derived via immunoSEQ multiplex PCR, lists solely in-frame clones and lacks some. The sample shows tens of thousands of clones, approximately 75% of them seen only once. Deletions cut 0 bases from V and 4 bases from J, with 10 bases between. CDR1 is SEHNR and CDR2 is FQNEAQ in the germline V gene (reference sequence). The CDR3 has 14 residues. The TCR was taken from an adult with an advanced solid tumor such as melanoma, head and neck, liver or kidney cancer. Material: CD4+ or CD8+ T cells sorted from blood, obtained in a trial of the OX40 agonist ivuxolimab. The V call is TRBV7-9, the J call TRBJ2-7, with D tentatively TRBD2 (6 bases). In DNA, the CDR3 is TGTGCCAGCAGCTTAGCGCGGGAAGGGTACGAGCAGTACTTC. This translates into CASSLAREGYEQYF.